The next 31 T cell receptor beta chains were all read from a single sample in a study of blood T cell repertoires in COVID-19. The data were produced by immunoSEQ multiplex PCR, yet TCRdb's version contains in-frame clones alone and is incomplete. The data contain about 100,000 clones, around nine tenths of them singletons. Specimen: peripheral blood. The receptors were sampled from an elderly man with acute or convalescent COVID-19.

The V call is TRBV27, the J call TRBJ2-7, with a tentative D call TRBD2 (7 bases). CDR1 MNHEY and CDR2 SMNVEV come from the germline V gene (reference sequence). V lost 0 bases and J 7 bases, leaving 13 bases between the germline ends. The CDR3 has 14 residues. The CDR3 DNA sequence: TGTGCCAGCAGTTTATCGGCGGGGGCTTGGGAGCAGTACTTC. Its protein is CASSLSAGAWEQYF.

The chain employs TRBV28 and TRBJ2-7; D possibly corresponds to TRBD1 (5 bases). This CDR3 has 13 residues. Germline V gene lookup returns CDR1 MDHEN and CDR2 SYDVKM. V was shortened by 7 bases and J by 5 bases, with 15 bases between the two germline ends. The CDR3 nucleotides are TGTGCCAGCAATCCCTCAGGGTCCAACGAGCAGTACTTC. Its protein product is CASNPSGSNEQYF.

The V gene is TRBV7-2, the J gene TRBJ2-2; D possibly corresponds to TRBD1 (7 bases). The V and J ends lost 5 bases and 0 bases respectively, with 13 bases between them. The CDR3 contains 16 residues. Per germline, CDR1 SGHTA and CDR2 FQGNSA. CDR3 residues: CASSPVRGANTGELFF. The CDR3 DNA is TGTGCCAGCAGCCCAGTCAGGGGGGCGAACACCGGGGAGCTGTTTTTT.

The rearrangement joins TRBV11-2 to TRBJ2-7, with D perhaps matching TRBD2 (6 bases). CDR1 and CDR2 from the germline V gene are SGHAT and FQNNGV. CDR3 length: 15 amino acids. Trimming shortened V by 0 bases and J by 2 bases, and 11 bases separated the two germline ends. For the CDR3, the DNA is TGTGCCAGCAGCTTAGAAGGAGGGACTCCCTACGAGCAGTACTTC. Amino acid sequence: CASSLEGGTPYEQYF.

The V and J genes are TRBV6-5 and TRBJ2-7; no definite D call. Germline V gene sequence: CDR1 MNHEY, CDR2 SVGAGI. The CDR3 spans 13 residues. Trimming removed 0 bases at V and 6 bases at J, with 9 bases between. CDR3 sequence: CASSYSIQAEQYF. CDR3 in DNA: TGTGCCAGCAGTTACTCGATTCAGGCCGAGCAGTACTTC.

This chain links TRBV19 with TRBJ1-1, with D unresolved. The CDR3 is made up of 14 amino acids. V gave up 8 bases and J gave up 3 bases, with 16 bases separating them. The germline V gene encodes CDR1 LNHDA and CDR2 SQIVND (reference sequence). The CDR3 reads CASRSPGGYTEAFF. CDR3 bases: TGTGCCAGTCGATCCCCAGGAGGATACACTGAAGCTTTCTTT.

CDR3 nucleotides: TGCGCCAGCAGCTTGGCCGAGGGTCGCGAGCAGTACTTC. Amino acid sequence: CASSLAEGREQYF. V is TRBV5-1 and J is TRBJ2-7; the D gene is possibly TRBD2 (5 bases). With 0 bases removed from V and 6 bases from J, the gap between germline ends came to 10 bases. Per the germline V gene, CDR1 is SGHRS and CDR2 is YFSETQ. This CDR3 comprises 13 residues. Filled out from reference TRBV5-1 and TRBJ2-7, the complete variable domain reads KAGVTQTPRYLIKTRGQQVTLSCSPISGHRSVSWYQQTPGQGLQFLFEYFSETQRNKGNFPGRFSGRQFSNSRSEMNVSTLELGDSALYLCASSLAEGREQYFGPGTRLTVT.

CDR3 bases: TGTGCCAGCAGTAGCGACGGGGGCAATCAGCCCCAGCATTTT. It specifies CASSSDGGNQPQHF. This chain joins TRBV28 and TRBJ1-5, with D unresolved. V was clipped by 5 bases and J by 2 bases, with 10 bases between them. CDR1 and CDR2 (germline): MDHEN, SYDVKM. The CDR3 totals 14 residues. The full variable domain, completed using reference TRBV28 and TRBJ1-5, is DVKVTQSSRYLVKRTGEKVFLECVQDMDHENMFWYRQDPGLGLRLIYFSYDVKMKEKGDIPEGYSVSREKKERFSLILESASTNQTSMYLCASSSDGGNQPQHFGDGTRLSIL.

This clone has more than one count but fewer than ten. The chain employs TRBV2 and TRBJ2-3; D is unresolved. Germline CDR1 reads SNHLY; CDR2 reads FYNNEI. Deletions cut 0 bases from V and 2 bases from J, with 9 bases between. The CDR3 length is 15 residues. The CDR3 here is CASSEAGSPTDTQYF. CDR3 nucleotide sequence: TGTGCCAGCAGTGAAGCGGGCAGTCCCACAGATACGCAGTATTTT.

The chain combines TRBV3-1 (or the pseudogene TRBV3-2) with TRBJ1-6; maybe TRBD1 (6 bases). The germline CDR1 and CDR2 sequences are LGHDT and YNNKEL (reference sequence). V lost 0 bases and J 7 bases, leaving 16 bases between the germline ends. This CDR3 spans 17 amino acids. The CDR3: CASSQEGQGQSNSPLHF. DNA for the CDR3: TGTGCCAGCAGCCAAGAGGGACAAGGACAGTCGAATTCACCCCTCCACTTT.

The gene calls are TRBV27 and TRBJ2-2, with D possibly being TRBD2 (6 bases). There are 16 residues in the CDR3. Germline V gene lookup returns CDR1 MNHEY and CDR2 SMNVEV (reference sequence). With 7 bases removed from V and 0 bases from J, the gap between germline ends came to 15 bases. The CDR3 region has the DNA TGTGCCAGCACCCCTTGGGGGGAACCGAACACCGGGGAGCTGTTTTTT. Protein product: CASTPWGEPNTGELFF.

This chain uses TRBV19 with TRBJ2-7, with 9 bases identical to TRBD1. V was clipped by 3 bases and J by 2 bases; unmatched bases: 8. CDR3 size: 16 residues. Germline V CDR1 and CDR2: LNHDA, SQIVND (reference sequence). The CDR3 DNA follows: TGTGCCAGTAGTATCGGGGGACAGGGTATCCCCTACGAGCAGTACTTC. Its protein product is CASSIGGQGIPYEQYF.

This CDR3 reads CASSPRTSGIQHGELFF. In DNA form, the CDR3 reads TGTGCCAGTAGTCCCCGGACTAGCGGGATCCAACACGGGGAGCTGTTTTTT. This chain links TRBV19 with TRBJ2-2; TRBD2 agrees at 12 bases. The CDR3 consists of 17 residues. CDR1 LNHDA and CDR2 SQIVND come from the germline V gene (reference sequence). The V and J ends lost 5 bases and 7 bases, in that order; junction bases with no gene match: 11.

This clone was seen once. The V call is TRBV24-1, the J call TRBJ2-5, with a weak D call TRBD1 (6 bases). The ends were cut back, 3 bases at V and 0 bases at J, with 10 bases in the middle. The V gene's germline CDR1 is KGHDR and CDR2 SFDVKD. The CDR3 runs to 15 residues. Here the CDR3 reads CATSDPDRYQETQYF. CDR3 nucleotide sequence: TGTGCCACCAGTGATCCTGACAGGTACCAAGAGACCCAGTACTTC.

This sequence joins TRBV6-5 and TRBJ2-7; tentatively, D is TRBD2 (5 bases). Germline assignment: CDR1 MNHEY and CDR2 SVGAGI. V lost 8 bases and J 4 bases, leaving 15 bases between the germline ends. The CDR3 is 13 residues long. The DNA for the CDR3 is TGTGCCAGCCAAACTAGTATTGTGTACGAGCAGTACTTC. Its translation is CASQTSIVYEQYF.

V gene TRBV19 combines with J gene TRBJ1-1, with a tentative D call TRBD1 (5 bases). V was cut by 4 bases and J by 4 bases, with 16 bases left in between. Germline CDR1 and CDR2: LNHDA and SQIVND (reference sequence). The CDR3 covers 15 residues. As DNA, the CDR3 is TGTGCCAGTAGTAATCCTGCGGGCGGGGGCACTGAAGCTTTCTTT. Translation gives CASSNPAGGGTEAFF.

V usage is TRBV6-5 and J usage is TRBJ2-1; TRBD2 matches at 9 bases. The germline CDR1 and CDR2 sequences are MNHEY and SVGAGI. CDR3 length: 14 residues. After removal of 8 bases from V and 8 bases from J, the junction contained 10 bases not matched to a gene. CDR3 region: CASGLATKGDEQFF. Here the CDR3 DNA reads TGTGCCAGCGGACTAGCGACAAAAGGGGATGAGCAGTTCTTC.

This chain connects TRBV6-1 to TRBJ1-1; possible D gene TRBD1, 5 bases. The CDR3 runs to 15 residues. The V gene lost 1 base and the J gene lost 3 bases, with 12 bases spanning the gap. Germline assignment: CDR1 MNHNS and CDR2 SASEGT. The CDR3 region has the DNA TGTGCCAGCAGTGAAGAAGGGGTAAGGTACACTGAAGCTTTCTTT. Protein sequence: CASSEEGVRYTEAFF.

The V and J genes are TRBV5-4 and TRBJ2-1, with D maybe TRBD2 (6 bases). This CDR3 contains 16 residues. Deletions cut 3 bases from V and 1 base from J, with 14 bases between. Germline V CDR1 and CDR2: SGHNT, YYREEE (reference sequence). CDR3 DNA: TGTGCCAGCAGCTCCGACCCCGGGGGTTCCTACAATGAGCAGTTCTTC. Translating it yields CASSSDPGGSYNEQFF. Based on the CDR3 plus reference TRBV5-4 and TRBJ2-1, the full variable domain is ETGVTQSPTHLIKTRGQQVTLRCSSQSGHNTVSWYQQALGQGPQFIFQYYREEENGRGNFPPRFSGLQFPNYSSELNVNALELDDSALYLCASSSDPGGSYNEQFFGPGTRLTVL.

This chain uses TRBV11-1 with TRBJ2-1; TRBD2 agrees at 12 bases. This CDR3 comprises 16 residues. Germline CDR1 reads SGHAT; CDR2 reads FQDESV (reference sequence). V shed 4 bases, J shed 7 bases, and the junction held 8 bases outside the gene matches. The CDR3 is CASSSGTSGHTNEQFF. Written as DNA, the CDR3 is TGTGCCAGCAGCTCCGGGACTAGCGGGCATACGAATGAGCAGTTCTTC.

This chain joins TRBV10-3 and TRBJ2-3; 8 bases line up with TRBD2. Germline loops: CDR1 ENHRY, CDR2 SYGVKD. The CDR3 runs 15 residues. V trimming: 2 bases; J trimming: 0 bases; junction bases outside the gene matches: 1. The CDR3 region is CAISEPSGSTDTQYF. The DNA for the CDR3 is TGTGCCATCAGTGAGCCTAGCGGGAGCACAGATACGCAGTATTTT.

This clone is a singleton in its sample. The chain carries TRBV11-3 and TRBJ2-3; 8 nucleotides align to TRBD1. This CDR3 spans 16 amino acids. The germline V gene encodes CDR1 SGHNT and CDR2 YENEEA. V lost 3 bases and J lost 0; bases outside the gene matches: 5. Here the CDR3 reads CASSLGGQGSTDTQYF. The CDR3, as DNA: TGTGCCAGCAGCTTGGGAGGACAGGGTAGCACAGATACGCAGTATTTT.

This sequence joins TRBV14 and TRBJ2-7, with TRBD2 matching 7 bases. The germline V gene has CDR1 SGHDN and CDR2 FVKESK. V lost 4 bases and J lost 0; bases outside the gene matches: 6. This CDR3 is 15 amino acids long. CDR3 nucleotides: TGTGCCAGCAGCCTAGCTAGCGGCTTCTCCTACGAGCAGTACTTC. Amino acid sequence: CASSLASGFSYEQYF. Full variable domain (missing parts from reference TRBV14 and TRBJ2-7): EAGVTQFPSHSVIEKGQTVTLRCDPISGHDNLYWYRRVMGKEIKFLLHFVKESKQDESGMPNNRFLAERTGGTYSTLKVQPAELEDSGVYFCASSLASGFSYEQYFGPGTRLTVT.

This clone was counted a few times. The V gene is TRBV15, the J gene TRBJ2-2; 11 bases align to TRBD1. CDR1 LNHNV and CDR2 YYDKDF come from the germline V gene (reference sequence). CDR3 length equals 17 residues. V trimming: 4 bases; J trimming: 6 bases; junction bases outside the gene matches: 10. Here the CDR3 reads CATSKDRGRVVAGELFF. CDR3 nucleotide sequence: TGTGCCACCAGCAAGGACAGGGGGCGGGTAGTGGCCGGGGAGCTGTTTTTT.

V and J are TRBV5-8 and TRBJ1-1; D remains ambiguous. Trimming removed 5 bases from V and 1 base from J, with 9 bases in between. Germline values: CDR1 SGHTS, CDR2 YDEGEE. This CDR3 contains 13 residues. The CDR3 reads CASRGRGNTEAFF. The CDR3 DNA reads as TGTGCCAGCAGGGGGAGAGGGAACACTGAAGCTTTCTTT.

This chain uses TRBV5-1 with TRBJ2-2; maybe TRBD2 (6 bases). From germline, CDR1 is SGHRS and CDR2 YFSETQ. The V gene lost 4 bases and the J gene lost 4 bases, with 11 bases spanning the gap. CDR3 size: 14 residues. CDR3 bases: TGCGCCAGCAGCCGCCTTAGCGGCACCGGGGAGCTGTTTTTT. This gives the protein CASSRLSGTGELFF.

This chain links TRBV7-3 with TRBJ2-5, with 7 bases that match TRBD1. CDR3 length: 14 residues. Germline lookup yields CDR1 SGHTA and CDR2 FQGTGA. Trimming removed 2 bases from V and 7 bases from J; junction bases left unmatched: 7. The CDR3 DNA follows: TGTGCCAGCAGCTTAGAGGGGGCGCGGGTGACCCAGTACTTC. Translation gives CASSLEGARVTQYF.

V is TRBV27 and J is TRBJ1-6, with 7 positions matching TRBD1. The CDR3 is made up of 19 amino acids. Trimming cost V 5 bases and J 0 bases; bases outside gene matches: 13. The germline V gene has CDR1 MNHEY and CDR2 SMNVEV (reference sequence). The CDR3 reads CASSPGPDRVSSYNSPLHF. CDR3 DNA: TGTGCCAGCAGTCCGGGCCCTGACAGGGTAAGCTCCTATAATTCACCCCTCCACTTT.

The chain joins TRBV29-1 to TRBJ2-7; D possibly corresponds to TRBD2 (6 bases). Deletions cut 7 bases from V and 6 bases from J, with 13 bases between. Germline V gene sequence: CDR1 SQVTM, CDR2 ANQGSEA. The CDR3 loop spans 11 amino acids. The CDR3 is CSGRDRSEQYF. The CDR3 nucleotides read TGCAGCGGGCGGGACCGGTCCGAGCAGTACTTC.

The CDR3 region is CATSDSPDGGSYEQYF. CDR3 bases: TGTGCCACCAGTGATTCCCCCGACGGAGGTAGTTACGAGCAGTACTTC. V usage is TRBV24-1 and J usage is TRBJ2-7, with a tentative D call TRBD2 (5 bases). This CDR3 contains 16 residues. The V end was cut by 2 bases, the J end by 4 bases, with 17 bases between. From germline, CDR1 is KGHDR and CDR2 SFDVKD.

J is TRBJ2-7 and V is TRBV14; the match to TRBD1 covers 8 bases. The CDR3 spans 17 residues. Germline CDR1 and CDR2: SGHDN and FVKESK. J lost 3 bases, V lost 2 bases, and 12 bases had no gene match. The CDR3 reads CASSQIWDRRGFYEQYF. CDR3 in DNA: TGTGCCAGCAGCCAAATCTGGGACAGGAGGGGGTTCTACGAGCAGTACTTC.